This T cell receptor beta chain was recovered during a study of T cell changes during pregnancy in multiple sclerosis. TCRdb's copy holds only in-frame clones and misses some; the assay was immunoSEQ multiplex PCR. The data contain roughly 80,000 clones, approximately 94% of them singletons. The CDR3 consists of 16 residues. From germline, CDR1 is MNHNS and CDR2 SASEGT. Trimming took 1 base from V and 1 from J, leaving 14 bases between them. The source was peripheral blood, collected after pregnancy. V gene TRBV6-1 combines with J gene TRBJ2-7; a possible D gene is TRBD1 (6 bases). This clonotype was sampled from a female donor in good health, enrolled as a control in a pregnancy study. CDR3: CASSEGDTLESYEQYF. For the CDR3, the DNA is TGTGCCAGCAGTGAAGGGGACACCCTCGAGTCCTACGAGCAGTACTTC.